These T cell receptor beta chains were read from a single sample in a study of blood T cell repertoires in COVID-19. Measured with immunoSEQ multiplex PCR; TCRdb has only the in-frame clones, and not every one. Among fewer than 300,000 clones listed, around 88% were seen once. The sequenced material came from PBMCs or T cells enriched from blood (not recorded which). These receptors were obtained from a woman in her 40s with acute COVID-19. The CDR3 runs from the conserved cysteine through the conserved F or W.

j_gene | v_gene | CDR3aa
TRBJ1-5 | TRBV28 | CASGGQGYFRANQPQHF
TRBJ2-3 | TRBV6-5 | CASRPGGGRTDTQYF
TRBJ1-2 | TRBV29-1 | CSVSRTENYGYTF
TRBJ1-2 | TRBV4-1 | CASSDQTPNYGYTF
TRBJ2-1 | TRBV11-2 | CASSLASGSLGYNEQFF
TRBJ1-1 | TRBV27 | CASSLLARATNTEAFF
TRBJ2-6 | TRBV6-6 | CASSRSGIEVSGANVLTF
TRBJ2-1 | TRBV10-2 | CASSESRWNEQFF
TRBJ2-7 | TRBV5-1 | CASSLDGLGSSYEQYF
TRBJ2-1 | TRBV24-1 | CAISSGRSSYNEQFF
TRBJ2-5 | TRBV10-3 | CAISGYSGAYQETQYF
TRBJ1-6 | TRBV5-6 | CASSSDRGSIRSPLHF
TRBJ1-2 | TRBV4-3 | CASSQEGTGREEHGYTF
TRBJ2-2 | TRBV29-1 | CSVFSGKLFF
TRBJ1-2 | TRBV11-2 | CASSYAGGWNYGYTF
TRBJ2-2 | TRBV29-1 | CSVDGTSGTNTGELFF
TRBJ1-1 | TRBV24-1 | CATSDKQEREAFF
TRBJ1-1 | TRBV9 | CASSPRQGGGGEAFF
TRBJ1-6 | TRBV3-1/TRBV3-2 | CASSQGTLRVYNSPLHF
TRBJ1-1 | TRBV28 | CASSYFSAGNTEAFF
TRBJ1-5 | TRBV27 | CASSLSGEGGQPQHF
TRBJ2-1 | TRBV24-1 | CATSDFRGPGILINEQFF
TRBJ1-1 | TRBV6-5 | CATRGDRSMNTEAFF
TRBJ2-1 | TRBV18 | CASSRDSQAYNEQFF
TRBJ2-7 | TRBV27 | CASRASGMQGEQYF
TRBJ2-1 | TRBV5-1 | CASSPPGTSGANEQFF
TRBJ1-2 | TRBV27 | CASRHRAANYGYTF
TRBJ2-7 | TRBV9 | CASSVGRSGTVTYEQYF
TRBJ1-1 | TRBV6-5 | CASSYGRPLNTEAFF
TRBJ1-1 | TRBV27 | CASRETKAGTEAFF
TRBJ2-6 | TRBV7-6 | CASREAGANVLTF
TRBJ1-2 | TRBV9 | CASSPGGTWKYGYTF
TRBJ2-1 | TRBV5-4 | CASSLDSGYGNEQFF
TRBJ1-2 | TRBV6-2/TRBV6-3 | CASSYDWRPSTNYGYTF
TRBJ2-1 | TRBV9 | CASSVPGGSNEQFF
TRBJ1-2 | TRBV15 | CATSPTGSYGYTF
TRBJ2-3 | TRBV3-1/TRBV3-2 | CASSQRGLALTDTQYF
TRBJ2-7 | TRBV4-2 | CASSQYASGSSYEQYF
TRBJ1-2 | TRBV28 | CASSLAQFYGYTF
TRBJ2-1 | TRBV9 | CASSIGLAGSNYNEQFF
TRBJ2-3 | TRBV5-1 | CASSLRTGAPPDTQYF
TRBJ1-5 | TRBV19 | CAVAGTGDRPQHF
TRBJ2-2 | TRBV27 | CASYSGTGELFF
TRBJ2-4 | TRBV4-3 | CASSQVIDSKKAKNIQYF
TRBJ2-3 | TRBV5-8 | CASSPGTGGRGDTQYF
TRBJ2-2 | TRBV10-2 | CASTITVTSLNTGELFF
TRBJ1-4 | TRBV12-5 | CASGLNGEKLFF
TRBJ1-5 | TRBV6-5 | CASSPWSSQPQHF
TRBJ1-5 | TRBV10-1 | CASSESSGPQHF
TRBJ2-1 | TRBV27 | CASSLSPSGSNEQFF
TRBJ1-6 | TRBV28 | CAINDRVSSPLHF
TRBJ2-1 | TRBV5-1 | CASSLAGGSAYNEQFF
TRBJ2-1 | TRBV7-9 | CASSPGGANEQFF
TRBJ2-1 | TRBV7-9 | CASSLGVLAGFNEQFF